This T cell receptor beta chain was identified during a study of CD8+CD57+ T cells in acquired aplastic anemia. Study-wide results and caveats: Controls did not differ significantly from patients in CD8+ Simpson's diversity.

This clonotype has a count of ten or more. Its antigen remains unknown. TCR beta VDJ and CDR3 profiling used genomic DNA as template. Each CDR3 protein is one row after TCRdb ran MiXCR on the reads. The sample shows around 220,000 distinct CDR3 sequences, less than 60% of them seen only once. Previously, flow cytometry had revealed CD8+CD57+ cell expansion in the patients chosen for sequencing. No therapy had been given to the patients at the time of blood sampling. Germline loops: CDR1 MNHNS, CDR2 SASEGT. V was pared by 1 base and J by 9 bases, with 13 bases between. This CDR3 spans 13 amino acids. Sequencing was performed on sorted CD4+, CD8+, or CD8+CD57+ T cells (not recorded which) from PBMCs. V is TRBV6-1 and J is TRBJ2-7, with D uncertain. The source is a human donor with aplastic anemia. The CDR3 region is CASSEVGSLGQYF. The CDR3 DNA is TGTGCCAGCAGTGAAGTAGGGTCGCTCGGGCAGTACTTC.